Below, 19 T cell receptor delta chains from the same sample are listed, as sequenced in a study of DNA immune sequencing with unique molecular identifiers. Primers for all 8 TRDV and 4 TRDJ genes amplified genomic DNA in 32-plex. The library had 12-nucleotide UMIs introduced over 3 barcoding cycles, then a second adapter PCR. TCRdb re-called the multiplex PCR reads using CATT. The top ten clones hold 50% to 70% of a sample with 1,500 to 2,000 delta-chain clones, 9.5% to 15% of them seen once. The sequencing input was gamma-delta T cells enriched from blood buffy coat, or unenriched PBMCs (not recorded which). These receptors were taken from a human donor in good health.

Comment on this clone: A far larger clone differs by one base, so this is likely a read error. At the DNA level, this CDR3 is encoded by other sequences in the same sample as well. The chain couples TRDV2 to TRDJ1; 8 bases match TRDD3. Germline V CDR1 and CDR2: GEAIGNYY, EKD. CDR3 length: 19 amino acids. V lost 1 base, J lost 0 bases, and 15 bases stayed unmatched. CDR3 residues: CACDTLTGGREGYTDKLIF. CDR3 DNA sequence: TGTGCCTGTGACACACTTACTGGGGGTCGTGAAGGGTACACCGATAAACTCATCTTT.

The assigned J gene is TRDJ1, but the V gene is uncalled; no check of the table's D call, TRDD3, against the DNA was made. The CDR3 is 18 residues long. In nucleotides, the CDR3 is TGTGCTCTTGGGGAACTCCTTGTACTGGGGGAGACAACCGATAAACTCATCTTT. It specifies CALGELLVLGETTDKLIF.

Here the J gene is TRDJ1 and the V gene is not called. The CDR3 sequence is 17 residues long. The CDR3 DNA is TGTGCTCTTGGGGTCCCCCAGGTGCGGTCAAGGACCGATAAACTCATCTTT. Translation gives CALGVPQVRSRTDKLIF.

This clone counts as medium-sized. In the same sample, other DNA sequences code for this CDR3. The rearrangement links TRDV2 to TRDJ2; 10 positions agree with TRDD3. The V segment lost 3 bases and the J segment 5 bases; nucleotides outside the gene matches: 2. The CDR3 contains 14 residues. The germline V gene has CDR1 GEAIGNYY and CDR2 EKD. The CDR3: CACDVLGDTAQLFF. The CDR3 nucleotides read TGTGCCTGTGACGTACTGGGGGATACAGCACAACTCTTCTTT.

The CDR3 sequence is CALGEPFPRVTGGQGDKLIF. Here the CDR3 DNA reads TGTGCTCTTGGGGAACCCTTCCCCCGTGTCACTGGGGGTCAAGGCGATAAACTCATCTTT. This chain joins TRDV1 and TRDJ1; 8 bases line up with TRDD3. The J gene is absent in TCRdb and was assigned here via DNA matching to germline. Germline-derived CDR1 and CDR2 are TSWWSYY and QGS. CDR3 length: 20 amino acids. The J segment lost 4 bases and the V segment lost 1 base, leaving 20 bases of the junction unmatched.

The CDR3 bases are TGTGCCTGTGACACACTTGATCTTCCCTCCGATAAACTCATCTTT. It translates to CACDTLDLPSDKLIF. The chain carries TRDV2 and TRDJ1, with a weak D call TRDD2 (5 bases). The V end lost 1 base, the J end lost 3 bases, and 14 bases lay between the germline ends. The CDR3 totals 15 residues. CDR1 is GEAIGNYY, CDR2 EKD, per germline.

The V gene is TRDV1, the J gene TRDJ1; tentative D call: TRDD3 (6 bases). TCRdb records no J gene; here it was assigned by comparing the DNA to germline. CDR3 length: 22 amino acids. From germline, CDR1 is TSWWSYY and CDR2 QGS. V lost 3 bases to trimming and J lost 1 base, with 33 bases between them. In DNA form, the CDR3 reads TGTGCTCTTGGGGAGTACGCCCTACGTTGCGGGATAAGGGAAGGGTGCACCGATAAACTCATCTTT. As protein: CALGEYALRCGIREGCTDKLIF.

This clone has only a few counts. TCRdb's entry gives the protein of a much larger clone, which mismatches this DNA's translation at residue 14, likely from a read error; the protein reported here is translated from the DNA. This chain connects TRDV2 to TRDJ3, with 13 positions matching TRDD3. In germline, CDR1 is GEAIGNYY, CDR2 EKD. CDR3 size: 20 residues. The CDR3 reads CACDLVLGDTGSWGTRQMFF. CDR3 DNA sequence: TGTGCCTGTGACCTCGTACTGGGGGATACGGGCTCCTGGGGCACCCGACAGATGTTTTTC.

On this clone: The protein held in TCRdb is that of a much larger clone and does not match this DNA's translation at residue 5, likely because of a read error; the protein shown is translated from the DNA. The V gene is TRDV2, the J gene TRDJ1, with TRDD3 matching over 11 bases. Trimming cost V 5 bases and J 4 bases; bases outside gene matches: 8. From germline, CDR1 is GEAIGNYY and CDR2 EKD. The CDR3 spans 15 residues. Here the CDR3 reads CACAELGDRDDKLIF. In DNA, the CDR3 is TGTGCCTGTGCCGAACTGGGGGATAGGGACGATAAACTCATCTTT.

Concerning this clone itself: The protein that TCRdb holds for this DNA derives from a much larger clone and differs from the translated DNA at residue 16, which likely indicates a read error; the protein shown here is translated from the DNA. No call was made for the V gene; the J gene is TRDJ1; the table calls TRDD3, which could not be checked here. This CDR3 region has 18 residues. The CDR3 here is CACDPILGDTRYTDKFIF. In DNA form, the CDR3 reads TGTGCCTGTGACCCTATACTGGGGGATACGCGGTACACCGATAAATTCATCTTT.

Sample share makes this clone large (0.1 to 1%). The chain links TRDV2 to TRDJ1; 13 nucleotides align to TRDD3. The V gene's germline CDR1 is GEAIGNYY and CDR2 EKD. The CDR3 sequence is 18 residues long. The ends lost 1 base at V and 3 bases at J; junction bases unmatched: 10. CDR3 protein: CACDTLSTGGYGADKLIF. CDR3 bases: TGTGCCTGTGACACTCTAAGTACTGGGGGATACGGCGCCGATAAACTCATCTTT.

This clone appeared a few times. For this DNA, TCRdb reports the protein of a much larger clone, which diverges at residue 6, most likely from a read error; the protein presented here is translated directly from the DNA. The chain joins TRDV2 to TRDJ3; D unresolved. Trimming shortened V by 3 bases and J by 0 bases, and 17 bases separated the two germline ends. CDR3 length equals 19 residues. Germline V gives CDR1 GEAIGNYY, CDR2 EKD. The CDR3 DNA is TGTGCCTGTGACGCCAACTCCAGTTCCAACTCCTGGGACACCCGACAGATGTTTTTC. This sequence encodes CACDANSSSNSWDTRQMFF.

With regard to this clone: A read error is likely here: a far larger clone is one base away. Additional DNA sequences in this sample encode the identical CDR3. The chain recombines TRDV2 with TRDJ3; 9 nucleotides agree with TRDD3. Germline values: CDR1 GEAIGNYY, CDR2 EKD. The V and J ends lost 4 bases and 0 bases, in that order; junction bases with no gene match: 12. The CDR3 spans 20 residues. The CDR3, as DNA: TGTGCCTGTGATCCCATCGTACTGGGGGAAAGCTCCTGGGACACCCGACAGATGTTTTTC. This codes for CACDPIVLGESSWDTRQMFF.

Turning to this clone: This probably arose from a read error, given a far larger clone one base away. No V gene was called, though TRDJ1 was called as the J gene; the tabulated D call, TRDD3, remains unverified against the DNA. The CDR3 runs to 13 residues. The CDR3 is CACDTCGTDKLIF. The CDR3, as DNA: TGTGCCTGTGACACCTGCGGGACCGATAAACTCATCTTT.

As for this clone: This likely came from a read error, as a far larger clone is one base away. This sample also contains other DNA sequences that code for the same CDR3. The V and J genes are TRDV2 and TRDJ1; D is unresolved. Germline V CDR1 and CDR2: GEAIGNYY, EKD. This CDR3 comprises 16 residues. The CDR3 region is CACDTVGQDYTDKLIF. The CDR3 DNA reads TGTGCCTGTGACACCGTTGGTCAGGATTACACCGATAAACTCATATTT.

In its sample, this clone was seen a few times. A read error likely explains this, since a far larger clone differs by one base. The sample has other DNA sequences that encode this CDR3 too. CDR3 sequence (DNA): TGTGCCTGTGACACTGTTGGGGGATACGCTGGGACCGATAAACTCATCTTT. Amino acid sequence: CACDTVGGYAGTDKLIF. The J gene is TRDJ1, the V gene TRDV2; 11 bases align to TRDD3. Germline CDR1 GEAIGNYY, CDR2 EKD. The CDR3 contains 17 residues. Trimming took 1 base from V and 2 from J; bases not matched to a gene: 8.

This clone is medium-sized. The CDR3 DNA sequence: TGTGCCTGTGACAGGATCCTCTCTGGGGGATACGCGGAAACCGATAAACTCATCTTT. It is translated as CACDRILSGGYAETDKLIF. The rearrangement joins TRDV2 to TRDJ1; TRDD3 matches 12 bases. Germline assignment: CDR1 GEAIGNYY and CDR2 EKD. V gave up 2 bases and J gave up 2 bases; unmatched junction bases: 14. The CDR3 runs to 19 residues.

To note about this clone: A far larger clone differs by one base, so this is likely a read error. Other DNA sequences in the same sample also yield this CDR3. The chain uses TRDV2 and TRDJ3; a possible D gene is TRDD3 (5 bases). The V gene's germline CDR1 is GEAIGNYY and CDR2 EKD. The CDR3 loop spans 20 amino acids. The V end was cut by 1 base, the J end by 0 bases, with 18 bases between. Here the CDR3 DNA reads TGTGCCTGTGACACGGGAAGCCTGGGTGTCGGCTCCTGGGACACCCGACAGATGTTTTTC. This gives the protein CACDTGSLGVGSWDTRQMFF.

On this clone itself: This sequence may be a read error, since a much larger clone differs from it by one base. The gene calls are TRDV1 and TRDJ1, with TRDD3 identical over 13 bases. TCRdb gives no J gene; it was assigned here by matching the DNA to germline. The CDR3 runs to 23 residues. Germline-derived CDR1 and CDR2 are TSWWSYY and QGS. CDR3 sequence reads: CALVELSGLPITGGYARIDKLIF. The DNA of the CDR3 is TGTGCTCTTGTGGAACTCTCGGGATTACCCATTACTGGGGGATACGCTAGGATCGATAAACTCATCTTT.